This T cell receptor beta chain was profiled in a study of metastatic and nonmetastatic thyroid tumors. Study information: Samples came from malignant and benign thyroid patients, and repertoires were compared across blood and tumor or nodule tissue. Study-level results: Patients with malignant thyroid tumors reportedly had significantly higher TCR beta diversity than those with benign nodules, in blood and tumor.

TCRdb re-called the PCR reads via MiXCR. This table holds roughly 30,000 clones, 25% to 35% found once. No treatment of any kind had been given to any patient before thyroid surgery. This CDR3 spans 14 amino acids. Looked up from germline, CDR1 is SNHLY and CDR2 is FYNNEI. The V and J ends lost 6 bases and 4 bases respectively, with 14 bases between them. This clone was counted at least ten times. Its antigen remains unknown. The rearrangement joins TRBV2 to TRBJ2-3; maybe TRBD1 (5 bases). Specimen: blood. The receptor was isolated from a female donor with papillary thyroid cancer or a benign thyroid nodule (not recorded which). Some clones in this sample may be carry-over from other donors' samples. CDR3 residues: CASSPAGRSDTQYF. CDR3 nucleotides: TGTGCCAGCAGCCCCGCAGGGCGGTCAGATACGCAGTATTTT.